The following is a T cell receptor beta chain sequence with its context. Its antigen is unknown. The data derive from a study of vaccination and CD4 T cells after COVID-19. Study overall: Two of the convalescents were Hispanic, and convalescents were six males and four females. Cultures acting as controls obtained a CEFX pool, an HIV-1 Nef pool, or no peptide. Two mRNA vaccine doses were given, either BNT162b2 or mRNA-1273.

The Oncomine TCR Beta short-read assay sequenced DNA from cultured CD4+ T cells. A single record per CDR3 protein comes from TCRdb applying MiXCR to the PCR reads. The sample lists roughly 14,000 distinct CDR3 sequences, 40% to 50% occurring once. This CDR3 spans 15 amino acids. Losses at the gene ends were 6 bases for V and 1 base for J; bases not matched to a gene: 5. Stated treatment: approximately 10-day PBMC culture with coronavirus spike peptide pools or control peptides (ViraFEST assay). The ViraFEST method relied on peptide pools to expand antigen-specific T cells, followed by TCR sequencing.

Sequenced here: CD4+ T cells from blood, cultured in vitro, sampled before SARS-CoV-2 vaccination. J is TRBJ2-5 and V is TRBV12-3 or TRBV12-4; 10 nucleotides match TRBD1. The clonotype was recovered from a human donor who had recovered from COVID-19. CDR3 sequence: CASSHRDRGQETQYF. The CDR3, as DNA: TGTGCCAGCAGCCACCGGGACAGGGGCCAAGAGACCCAGTACTTC.